These T cell receptor beta chains were read from a single sample in a study of regulatory T cells in long-lasting Graves disease. Each CDR3 protein is one row after TCRdb ran MiXCR on the multiplex PCR reads. The sample has 450,000 to 650,000 distinct CDR3 sequences; about 16% are singletons. These same data were also listed under a study on T cells in Graves' hyperthyroidism and ophthalmopathy.

The sample in question was peripheral blood mononuclear cells (PBMCs), obtained at new diagnosis, from a patient treated with antithyroid drugs. The source of these receptors is a woman aged 35-65 years with Graves disease. The CDR3 runs from the conserved cysteine through the conserved F or W. Fields, in order: D gene, V gene, CDR3 protein. A D gene is named only where the DNA matches it firmly.

d_call: TRBD2; v_call: TRBV5-4; cdr3_aa: CASSGTSGGGGTDTQYF
d_call: NA; v_call: TRBV6-1; cdr3_aa: CASSTRGIDSPLHF
d_call: TRBD2; v_call: TRBV9; cdr3_aa: CASSVTLAGPNSEQFF
d_call: TRBD1; v_call: TRBV18; cdr3_aa: CASSVDRNNYGYTF
d_call: NA; v_call: TRBV7-9; cdr3_aa: CASSPPVNTEAFF
d_call: NA; v_call: TRBV7-2; cdr3_aa: CASSLVPRGITDTQYF
d_call: NA; v_call: TRBV3-1; cdr3_aa: CASSQGIPGELFF
d_call: TRBD2; v_call: TRBV3-1; cdr3_aa: CASSQRGLAGAKRDNEQFF
d_call: NA; v_call: TRBV5-5; cdr3_aa: CASSLETGLSFDGYTF
d_call: TRBD1; v_call: TRBV19; cdr3_aa: CASSEMGTGRNIQYF
d_call: TRBD1; v_call: TRBV12-3/TRBV12-4; cdr3_aa: CASRVGQGISAFF
d_call: NA; v_call: TRBV14; cdr3_aa: CASSQVVSFYNEQFF
d_call: NA; v_call: TRBV6-9; cdr3_aa: CASSYQRANGYTF
d_call: NA; v_call: TRBV3-1; cdr3_aa: CASSQFPGELFF
d_call: NA; v_call: TRBV4-2; cdr3_aa: CASSQEGSSSYNEQFF